Below, one TCR beta chain is given with its context. Its antigen is unknown. This CDR3 has 15 amino acids. In germline, CDR1 is SGDLS, CDR2 YYNGEE. V gave up 2 bases and J gave up 5 bases, with 14 bases separating them. Whereas donors were nominally healthy upon sampling, unrecorded immune exposures were probable. The entry originates in a study of cytomegalovirus exposure and HLA in healthy donors. Amplification used 60 Vbeta primers and 13 Jbeta primers. In the original analysis: A follow-up analysis tallied 73 million or so unique TCR beta chains, roughly 11 million shared. Measured with immunoSEQ multiplex PCR; TCRdb has only the in-frame clones, and not every one. For V, J and clone size, that table is used; D and trimming come from the DNA. The sample holds 150,000 or so clones, approximately 88% seen once. General study points: Reports showed the classifier diagnosing cytomegalovirus status with high specificity and sensitivity. The study found most TCR sequences rare, yet found some public TCRs in many donors.

The V and J genes are TRBV9 and TRBJ2-1; maybe TRBD2 (6 bases). The receptor was derived from a boy under 10 years old in good health and CMV-seronegative. Source material: PBMCs. CDR3 DNA: TGTGCCAGCAGCGTTAGGACTAACCATAACAATGAGCAGTTCTTC. Translating it yields CASSVRTNHNNEQFF.